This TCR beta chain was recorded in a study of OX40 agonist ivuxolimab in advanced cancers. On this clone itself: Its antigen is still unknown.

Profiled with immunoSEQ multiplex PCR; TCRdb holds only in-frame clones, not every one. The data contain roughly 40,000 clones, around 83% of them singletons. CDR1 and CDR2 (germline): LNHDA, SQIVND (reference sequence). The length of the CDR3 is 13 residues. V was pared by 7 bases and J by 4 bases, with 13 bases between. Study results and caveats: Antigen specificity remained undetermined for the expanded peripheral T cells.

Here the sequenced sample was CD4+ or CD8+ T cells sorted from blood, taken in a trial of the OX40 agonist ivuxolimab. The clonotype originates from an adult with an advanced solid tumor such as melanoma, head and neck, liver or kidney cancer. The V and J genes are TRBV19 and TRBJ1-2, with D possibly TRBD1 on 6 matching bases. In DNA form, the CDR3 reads TGTGCCAGTACCTTCACAGGGTCCTATGGCTACACCTTC. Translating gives CASTFTGSYGYTF.